This TCR beta chain was sequenced during a study of blood T cells in healthy people across ages. Study-wide findings and caveats: The study lacked donor CMV status, which possibly confounded expanded clonotype changes. Fewer expanded clones and more diversity marked long-lived versus aged donors.

A J-beta primer mix and a sample-barcoded 5' primer were used in a second PCR of about 7 to 12 cycles. The template-switch adaptor was a 5' adaptor with 12 random nucleotides. It tagged each cDNA molecule. TCRdb used MiXCR to reprocess the 5' RACE reads, holding one entry per CDR3 protein. This sample has about 1.4 million distinct CDR3 sequences, with roughly 64% found just once. Trimming removed 0 bases from V and 4 bases from J, with 11 bases in between. The CDR3 consists of 15 residues. The germline gives CDR1 SGHNT, CDR2 YYREEE (reference sequence). As for this clonotype: Its antigen is not known.

Sequencing input: blood. The V call is TRBV5-4, the J call TRBJ2-1; weak D call: TRBD2 (5 bases). The source is a man aged 18 to 29 in good health. CDR3 loop: CASSLVASRYNEQFF. The CDR3 bases are TGTGCCAGCAGCTTGGTGGCTAGCCGGTACAATGAGCAGTTCTTC.